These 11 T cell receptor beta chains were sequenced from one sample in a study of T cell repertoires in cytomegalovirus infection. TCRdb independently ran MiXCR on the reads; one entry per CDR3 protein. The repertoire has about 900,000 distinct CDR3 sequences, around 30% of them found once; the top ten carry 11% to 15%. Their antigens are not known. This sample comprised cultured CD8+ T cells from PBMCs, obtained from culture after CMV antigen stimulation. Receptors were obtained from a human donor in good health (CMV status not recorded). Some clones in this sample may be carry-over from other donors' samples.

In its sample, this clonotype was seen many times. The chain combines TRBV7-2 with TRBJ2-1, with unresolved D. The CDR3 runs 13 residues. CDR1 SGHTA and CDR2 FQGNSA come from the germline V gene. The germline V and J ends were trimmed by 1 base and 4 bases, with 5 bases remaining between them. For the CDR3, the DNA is TGTGCCAGCAGCTTAGACCATTACAATGAGCAGTTCTTC. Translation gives CASSLDHYNEQFF.

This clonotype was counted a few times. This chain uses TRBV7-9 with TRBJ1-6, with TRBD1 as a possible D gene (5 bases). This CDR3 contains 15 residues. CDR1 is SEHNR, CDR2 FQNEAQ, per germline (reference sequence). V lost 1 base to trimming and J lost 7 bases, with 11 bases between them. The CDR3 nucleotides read TGTGCCAGCAGCTTAGGGGGGTGGGTAAATTCACCCCTCCACTTT. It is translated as CASSLGGWVNSPLHF.

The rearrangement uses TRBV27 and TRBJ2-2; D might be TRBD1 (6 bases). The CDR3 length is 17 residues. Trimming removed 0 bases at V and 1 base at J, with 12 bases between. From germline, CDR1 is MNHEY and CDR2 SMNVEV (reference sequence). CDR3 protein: CASSLSPTGQNTGELFF. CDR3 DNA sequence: TGTGCCAGCAGTTTATCGCCTACAGGGCAGAACACCGGGGAGCTGTTTTTT.

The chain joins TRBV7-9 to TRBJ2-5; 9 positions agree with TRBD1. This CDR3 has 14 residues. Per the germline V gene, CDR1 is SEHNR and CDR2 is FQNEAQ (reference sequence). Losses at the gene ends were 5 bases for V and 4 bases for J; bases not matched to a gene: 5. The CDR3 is CASSHTGGLETQYF. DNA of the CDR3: TGTGCCAGCAGCCACACAGGGGGCTTAGAGACCCAGTACTTC.

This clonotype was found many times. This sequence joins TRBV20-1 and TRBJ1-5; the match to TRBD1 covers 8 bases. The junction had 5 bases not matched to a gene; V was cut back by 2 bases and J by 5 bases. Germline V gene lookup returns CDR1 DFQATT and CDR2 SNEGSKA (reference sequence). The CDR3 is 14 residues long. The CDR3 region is CSARTGGVDQPQHF. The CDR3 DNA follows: TGCAGTGCTAGAACAGGGGGGGTTGATCAGCCCCAGCATTTT.

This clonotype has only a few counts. CDR3: CASSPAYRTGGNGYTF. CDR3 DNA sequence: TGTGCCAGCAGTCCCGCATACCGGACAGGGGGTAATGGCTACACCTTC. This chain links TRBV27 with TRBJ1-2; 10 nucleotides line up with TRBD1. Per germline, CDR1 MNHEY and CDR2 SMNVEV (reference sequence). The J segment lost 6 bases and the V segment lost 5 bases, leaving 12 bases of the junction unmatched. The CDR3 is 16 amino acids.

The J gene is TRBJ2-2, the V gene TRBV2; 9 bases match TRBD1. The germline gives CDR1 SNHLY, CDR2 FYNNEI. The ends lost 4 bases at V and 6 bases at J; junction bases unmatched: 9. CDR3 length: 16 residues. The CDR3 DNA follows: TGTGCCAGCAGTGGCAAGGGACAGGGTGGTGCCGGGGAGCTGTTTTTT. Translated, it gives CASSGKGQGGAGELFF.

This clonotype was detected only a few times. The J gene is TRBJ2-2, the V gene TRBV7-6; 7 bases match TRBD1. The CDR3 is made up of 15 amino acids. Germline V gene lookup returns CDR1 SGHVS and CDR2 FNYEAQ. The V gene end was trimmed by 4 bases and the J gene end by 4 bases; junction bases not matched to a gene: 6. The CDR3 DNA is TGTGCCAGCAGCTCTCGACAGGGAAGCACCGGGGAGCTGTTTTTT. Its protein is CASSSRQGSTGELFF.

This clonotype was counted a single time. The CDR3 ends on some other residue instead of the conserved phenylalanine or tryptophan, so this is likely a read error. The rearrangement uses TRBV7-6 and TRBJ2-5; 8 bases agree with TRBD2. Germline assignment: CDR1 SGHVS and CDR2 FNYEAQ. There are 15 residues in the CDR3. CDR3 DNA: TGTGCTACCCGGGCGGGGGGCGCTGGGCAAGAGACCCAGTACTCC. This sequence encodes CATRAGGAGQETQYS.

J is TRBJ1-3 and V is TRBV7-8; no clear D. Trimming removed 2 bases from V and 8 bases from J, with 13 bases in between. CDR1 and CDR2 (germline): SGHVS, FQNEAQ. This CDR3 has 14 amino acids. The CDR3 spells CASSLFYPRDTIYF. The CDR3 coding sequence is TGTGCCAGCAGCTTATTCTACCCTCGGGACACCATATATTTT.

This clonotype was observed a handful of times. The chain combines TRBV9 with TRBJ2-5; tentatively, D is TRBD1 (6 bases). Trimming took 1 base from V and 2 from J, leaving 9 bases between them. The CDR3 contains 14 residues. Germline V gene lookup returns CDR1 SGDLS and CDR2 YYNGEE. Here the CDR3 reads CASSVSGQQETQYF. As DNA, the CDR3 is TGTGCCAGCAGCGTAAGTGGACAGCAAGAGACCCAGTACTTC.